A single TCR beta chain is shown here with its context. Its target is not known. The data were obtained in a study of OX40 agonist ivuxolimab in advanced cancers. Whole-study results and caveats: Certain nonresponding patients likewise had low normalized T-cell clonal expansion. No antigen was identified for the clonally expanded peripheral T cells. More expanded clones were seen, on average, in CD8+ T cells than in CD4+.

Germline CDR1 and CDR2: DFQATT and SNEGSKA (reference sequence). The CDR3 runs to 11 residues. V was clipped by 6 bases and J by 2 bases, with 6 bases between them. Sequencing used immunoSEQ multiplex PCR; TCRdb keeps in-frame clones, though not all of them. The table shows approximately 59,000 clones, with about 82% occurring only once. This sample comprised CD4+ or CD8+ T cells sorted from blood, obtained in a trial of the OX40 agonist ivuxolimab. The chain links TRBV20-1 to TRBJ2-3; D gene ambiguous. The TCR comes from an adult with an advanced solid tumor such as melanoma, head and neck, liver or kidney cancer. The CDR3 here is CSAVITDTQYF. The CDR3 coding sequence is TGCAGTGCGGTTATCACAGATACGCAGTATTTT.